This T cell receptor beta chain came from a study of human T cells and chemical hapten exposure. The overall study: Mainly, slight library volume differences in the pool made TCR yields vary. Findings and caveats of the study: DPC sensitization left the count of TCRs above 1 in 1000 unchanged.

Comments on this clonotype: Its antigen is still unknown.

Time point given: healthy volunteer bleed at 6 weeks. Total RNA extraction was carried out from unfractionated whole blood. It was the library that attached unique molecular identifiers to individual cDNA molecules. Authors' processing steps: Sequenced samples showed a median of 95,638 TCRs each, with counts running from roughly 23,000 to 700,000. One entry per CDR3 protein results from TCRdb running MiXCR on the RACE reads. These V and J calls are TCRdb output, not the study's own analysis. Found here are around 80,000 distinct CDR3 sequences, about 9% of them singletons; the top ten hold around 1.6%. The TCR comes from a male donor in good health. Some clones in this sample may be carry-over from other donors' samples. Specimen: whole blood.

This CDR3 is CAISESKVRNNEQFF. CDR3 DNA: TGTGCCATCAGTGAGTCGAAGGTTAGGAACAATGAGCAGTTCTTC. The chain combines TRBV10-3 with TRBJ2-1; D not certain. The CDR3 spans 15 residues. Trimming left V 0 bases short and J 5 bases short, with 11 bases between. The V gene's germline CDR1 is ENHRY and CDR2 SYGVKD.